The T cell receptor (beta chain) under discussion was sequenced for a study of T cells after yellow fever vaccination. The CDR3 runs to 16 residues. Per the germline V gene, CDR1 is MNHEY and CDR2 is SVGAGI. V gave up 0 bases and J gave up 7 bases; unmatched junction bases: 12. MiXCR, applied by TCRdb to the 5' RACE reads, yields one record per CDR3 protein. This table has some 500,000 distinct CDR3 sequences, about 14% appearing once. Points from the study as a whole: On re-exposure, the response was weaker but peaked faster, at day 5 versus 15.

In regard to this clonotype: Its cognate antigen is unknown.

This chain links TRBV6-5 with TRBJ2-7, with 7 bases fitting TRBD2. Sequencing used PBMCs, obtained on the day of the yellow fever booster vaccination. The sequence derives from a man in his thirties or forties who received the YFV17D yellow fever vaccine. The CDR3 DNA is TGTGCCAGCAGTTACTCTAGTCAGGGAGGAGCGGGGGAGCAGTACTTC. Protein: CASSYSSQGGAGEQYF.